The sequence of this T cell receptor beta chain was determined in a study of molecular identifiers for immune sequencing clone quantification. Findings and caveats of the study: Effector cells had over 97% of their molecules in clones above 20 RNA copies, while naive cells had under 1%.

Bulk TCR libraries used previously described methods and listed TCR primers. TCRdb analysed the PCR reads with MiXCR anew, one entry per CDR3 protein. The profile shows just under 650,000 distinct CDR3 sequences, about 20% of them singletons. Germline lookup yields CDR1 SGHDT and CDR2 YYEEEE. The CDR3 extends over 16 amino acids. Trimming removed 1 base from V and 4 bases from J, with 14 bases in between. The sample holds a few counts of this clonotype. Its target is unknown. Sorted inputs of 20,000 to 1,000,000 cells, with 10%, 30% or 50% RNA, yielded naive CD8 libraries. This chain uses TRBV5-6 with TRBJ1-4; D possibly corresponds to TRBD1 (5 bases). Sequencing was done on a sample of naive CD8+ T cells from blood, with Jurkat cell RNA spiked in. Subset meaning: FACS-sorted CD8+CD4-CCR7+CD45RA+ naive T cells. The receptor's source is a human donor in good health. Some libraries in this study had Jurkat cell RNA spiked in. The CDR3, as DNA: TGTGCCAGCAGCTTGAGAGGCCTGGGGGTTAATGAAAAACTGTTTTTT. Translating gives CASSLRGLGVNEKLFF.